Below are 12 T cell receptor beta chains sequenced from a single sample in a study of CD8 T cells in ankylosing spondylitis. MiXCR, run by TCRdb on the 5' RACE reads, gives a single entry per CDR3 protein. The table has 100,000 to 150,000 distinct CDR3 sequences, roughly 15% seen once. Sequenced sample: blood, either unsorted or a sorted T cell fraction (not recorded which). The receptors here all came from a female donor with ankylosing spondylitis or in good health (not recorded which).

The chain joins TRBV20-1 to TRBJ2-1; D tentatively fits TRBD1 or TRBD2 (6 bases each). With 5 bases removed from V and 0 bases from J, the gap between germline ends came to 11 bases. The germline gives CDR1 DFQATT, CDR2 SNEGSKA (reference sequence). This CDR3 is 14 amino acids long. The CDR3 loop is CSAWGASSYNEQFF. The CDR3 DNA sequence: TGCAGTGCTTGGGGGGCCAGCTCCTACAATGAGCAGTTCTTC.

This clonotype was seen many times. The J gene is TRBJ2-7, the V gene TRBV29-1, with TRBD2 identical over 7 bases. The CDR3 is made up of 13 amino acids. CDR1 SQVTM and CDR2 ANQGSEA come from the germline V gene. The V gene end was trimmed by 7 bases and the J gene end by 4 bases; junction bases not matched to a gene: 10. The CDR3 spells CSAAAGLVYEQYF. CDR3 DNA: TGCAGCGCTGCAGCGGGACTCGTTTACGAGCAGTACTTC.

This clonotype was seen a handful of times. The V call is TRBV20-1, the J call TRBJ2-7, with TRBD2 matching over 8 bases. This CDR3 has 16 amino acids. V lost 6 bases, J lost 2 bases, and 15 bases stayed unmatched. Germline values: CDR1 DFQATT, CDR2 SNEGSKA (reference sequence). The CDR3 DNA reads as TGCAGTGCCTTCCCGGGGGGGCTAGCGGCAACCTACGAGCAGTACTTC. This gives the protein CSAFPGGLAATYEQYF.

This chain links TRBV10-3 with TRBJ2-5; the match to TRBD1 covers 10 bases. V trimming: 6 bases; J trimming: 4 bases; junction bases outside the gene matches: 5. The germline gives CDR1 ENHRY, CDR2 SYGVKD. The CDR3 loop spans 14 amino acids. This CDR3 is CAISPTGGGETQYF. The CDR3 coding sequence is TGTGCCATCAGCCCGACAGGGGGCGGAGAGACCCAGTACTTC.

There are many counts of this clonotype. The chain recombines TRBV12-3 or TRBV12-4 with TRBJ1-2; D remains unclear. V gave up 1 base and J gave up 4 bases, with 10 bases separating them. The CDR3 runs to 14 residues. The CDR3 protein is CASSLGSGGYGYTF. In DNA, the CDR3 is TGTGCCAGCAGTTTAGGTTCAGGCGGCTATGGCTACACCTTC.

In this sample, this clonotype turned up many times. The rearrangement links TRBV20-1 to TRBJ1-3, with D unresolved. Germline CDR1 DFQATT, CDR2 SNEGSKA (reference sequence). The V and J ends lost 0 bases and 0 bases respectively, with 12 bases between them. This CDR3 spans 16 amino acids. The CDR3, as DNA: TGCAGTGCTAGAGAGAGGAGCGGTTACTCTGGAAACACCATATATTTT. This sequence encodes CSARERSGYSGNTIYF.

This clonotype appeared many times. The chain uses TRBV19 and TRBJ2-1; 11 bases match TRBD2. The CDR3 is 21 residues long. V lost 3 bases and J lost 9; bases outside the gene matches: 25. CDR1 and CDR2 (germline): LNHDA, SQIVND (reference sequence). CDR3 coding DNA: TGTGCCAGTAGTATTAAGAGTGGGGCTAGCGGGAGGCGTAATAGGACGGGTGAGCAGTTCTTC. Protein sequence: CASSIKSGASGRRNRTGEQFF. Using reference TRBV19 and TRBJ2-1 for the parts outside the CDR3, the full variable domain is DGGITQSPKYLFRKEGQNVTLSCEQNLNHDAMYWYRQDPGQGLRLIYYSQIVNDFQKGDIAEGYSVSREKKESFPLTVTSAQKNPTAFYLCASSIKSGASGRRNRTGEQFFGPGTRLTVL.

This clonotype was picked up many times. V is TRBV7-9 and J is TRBJ2-1; a weak D match, TRBD2 (6 bases). CDR1 is SEHNR and CDR2 is FQNEAQ in the germline V gene (reference sequence). V was shortened by 0 bases and J by 9 bases, with 12 bases between the two germline ends. The CDR3 is made up of 14 amino acids. The CDR3 region is CASSLAEGNGEQFF. CDR3 nucleotides: TGTGCCAGCAGCTTAGCGGAGGGGAACGGTGAGCAGTTCTTC. The variable domain in full, with the rest retrieved from reference TRBV7-9 and TRBJ2-1, is DTGVSQNPRHKITKRGQNVTFRCDPISEHNRLYWYRQTLGQGPEFLTYFQNEAQLEKSRLLSDRFSAERPKGSFSTLEIQRTEQGDSAMYLCASSLAEGNGEQFFGPGTRLTVL.

The rearrangement links TRBV10-3 to TRBJ1-6; 8 bases align to TRBD1. J gave up 0 bases and V 6 bases, and 4 bases lay outside the gene matches. CDR3 length: 16 residues. Germline V gene data show CDR1 as ENHRY and CDR2 as SYGVKD. CDR3 protein: CAIRGGQDSYNSPLHF. The CDR3 nucleotides are TGTGCCATCAGGGGGGGACAGGACTCCTATAATTCACCCCTCCACTTT.

This clonotype has just a few counts. The chain joins TRBV20-1 to TRBJ1-1, with D tentatively TRBD1 (5 bases). The CDR3 is 13 residues long. Deletions cut 3 bases from V and 2 bases from J, with 10 bases between. The V gene's germline CDR1 is DFQATT and CDR2 SNEGSKA (reference sequence). CDR3 in DNA: TGCAGTGCTAGCTCAGGGACCAACACTGAAGCTTTCTTT. Translation gives CSASSGTNTEAFF.

This clonotype came up many times. This sequence joins TRBV5-1 and TRBJ2-2; D is unclear. This CDR3 contains 14 residues. Germline V gene data show CDR1 as SGHRS and CDR2 as YFSETQ. Trimming shortened V by 0 bases and J by 1 base, and 4 bases separated the two germline ends. CDR3 sequence: CASSLVVNTGELFF. The CDR3 nucleotides are TGCGCCAGCAGCTTGGTCGTGAACACCGGGGAGCTGTTTTTT. Together with reference TRBV5-1 and TRBJ2-2, the CDR3 gives the full variable domain: KAGVTQTPRYLIKTRGQQVTLSCSPISGHRSVSWYQQTPGQGLQFLFEYFSETQRNKGNFPGRFSGRQFSNSRSEMNVSTLELGDSALYLCASSLVVNTGELFFGEGSRLTVL.

This clonotype was detected many times. The CDR3 nucleotides are TGTGCCAGCAGACGGACAGGTTCCTACGAGCAGTACTTC. Translation gives CASRRTGSYEQYF. The chain couples TRBV28 to TRBJ2-7; TRBD1 matches at 7 bases. This CDR3 spans 13 amino acids. The V gene's germline CDR1 is MDHEN and CDR2 SYDVKM. Trimming took 6 bases from V and 1 from J; bases not matched to a gene: 3.